These 14 T cell receptor beta chains were sequenced from one sample in a study of shared clonotypes between healthy human individuals. Only in-frame clones appear in the TCRdb table, and some are missing; sequencing was by immunoSEQ multiplex PCR. The table shows approximately 1.1 million clones, with around 82% occurring only once. Sequences were obtained from memory CD4+ T cells from PBMCs. Documented subset: CD45RA-negative fraction. All receptors come from a man younger than 35 in good health. Some clones in this sample may be carry-over from other donors' samples.

The sample holds a few counts of this clone. V is TRBV19 and J is TRBJ2-1; TRBD2 might be the D (6 bases). V lost 5 bases to trimming and J lost 7 bases, with 18 bases between them. The CDR3 has 15 amino acids. Germline lookup yields CDR1 LNHDA and CDR2 SQIVND (reference sequence). This CDR3 is CASSLALSRENEQFF. The CDR3 DNA follows: TGTGCCAGTAGTCTAGCCCTCTCCCGGGAGAATGAGCAGTTCTTC.

The rearrangement uses TRBV27 and TRBJ2-7; 13 bases are a match to TRBD2. This CDR3 has 15 amino acids. V shed 6 bases, J shed 3 bases, and the junction held 5 bases outside the gene matches. Per germline, CDR1 MNHEY and CDR2 SMNVEV (reference sequence). CDR3 amino acids: CASSRGLAGVYEQYF. Here the CDR3 DNA reads TGTGCCAGCAGCCGCGGACTAGCGGGAGTCTACGAGCAGTACTTC.

J is TRBJ1-2 and V is TRBV4-2; D might be TRBD1 (5 bases). This CDR3 has 15 residues. V lost 0 bases to trimming and J lost 1 base, with 9 bases between them. Germline CDR1 reads LGHNA; CDR2 reads YNFKEQ. The CDR3 sequence is CASSQEGQGNYGYTF. Written as DNA, the CDR3 is TGTGCCAGCAGCCAAGAAGGGCAGGGTAACTATGGCTACACCTTC.

The V call is TRBV2, the J call TRBJ2-1; tentative D call: TRBD1 (5 bases). The ends were cut back, 4 bases at V and 3 bases at J, with 7 bases in the middle. The CDR3 loop spans 13 amino acids. Germline CDR1 is SNHLY and CDR2 is FYNNEI. CDR3 coding DNA: TGTGCCAGCAGTGCCGACAGCTACAATGAGCAGTTCTTC. Amino acids: CASSADSYNEQFF.

This sequence joins TRBV15 and TRBJ2-5, with D possibly TRBD1 on 6 matching bases. Germline-derived CDR1 and CDR2 are LNHNV and YYDKDF (reference sequence). V dropped 3 bases and J dropped 2 bases, with 13 bases sitting between them. The CDR3 is 15 amino acids. In DNA, the CDR3 is TGTGCCACCAGCAGGGCAGGGGCCACACAAGAGACCCAGTACTTC. Amino acid sequence: CATSRAGATQETQYF.

Worth noting for this clone: Other DNA sequences in the sample encode the same CDR3. The chain links TRBV14 to TRBJ1-2; 7 positions agree with TRBD1. V was clipped by 4 bases and J by 2 bases; unmatched bases: 1. This CDR3 comprises 13 residues. The germline V gene encodes CDR1 SGHDN and CDR2 FVKESK. CDR3 nucleotides: TGTGCCAGCAGCCCGGGACAGAACTATGGCTACACCTTC. Amino acids: CASSPGQNYGYTF. The full variable domain, its missing parts supplied by reference TRBV14 and TRBJ1-2, is EAGVTQFPSHSVIEKGQTVTLRCDPISGHDNLYWYRRVMGKEIKFLLHFVKESKQDESGMPNNRFLAERTGGTYSTLKVQPAELEDSGVYFCASSPGQNYGYTFGSGTRLTVV.

The J gene is TRBJ2-5, the V gene TRBV25-1; 8 bases line up with TRBD2. V was clipped by 4 bases and J by 4 bases; unmatched bases: 2. This CDR3 comprises 13 residues. Per the germline V gene, CDR1 is MGHDK and CDR2 is SYGVNS. For the CDR3, the DNA is TGTGCCAGCAGTGCCGGGGGGGGAGAGACCCAGTACTTC. Protein sequence: CASSAGGGETQYF.

The V and J genes are TRBV10-3 and TRBJ1-3; D is uncertain. Trimming removed 10 bases at V and 0 bases at J, with 13 bases between. The CDR3 contains 14 residues. CDR1 ENHRY and CDR2 SYGVKD come from the germline V gene. The CDR3 region has the DNA TGTGCCACTTACCCTTCCAGCTCTGGAAACACCATATATTTT. It is translated as CATYPSSSGNTIYF.

The rearrangement joins TRBV11-2 to TRBJ2-1; a possible D gene is TRBD2 (5 bases). Trimming shortened V by 1 base and J by 4 bases, and 11 bases separated the two germline ends. This CDR3 contains 15 residues. In germline, CDR1 is SGHAT, CDR2 FQNNGV. CDR3 loop: CASSLVSGTYNEQFF. The CDR3 nucleotides read TGTGCCAGCAGCTTAGTCAGCGGAACTTACAATGAGCAGTTCTTC.

The chain combines TRBV5-7 with TRBJ2-7, with 7 nucleotides matching TRBD1. TRBV5-7 is labeled an ORF, and its function is uncertain. CDR3 length: 15 residues. The junction had 8 bases not matched to a gene; V was cut back by 0 bases and J by 5 bases. The CDR3 DNA reads TGTGCCAGCAGCTTGGGACAGGGCCTCCGGAACGAGCAGTACTTC. Protein: CASSLGQGLRNEQYF.

This chain connects TRBV10-3 to TRBJ2-7; TRBD1 is a possible D gene (7 bases). Looked up from germline, CDR1 is ENHRY and CDR2 is SYGVKD. The V end lost 2 bases, the J end lost 2 bases, and 10 bases lay between the germline ends. The CDR3 contains 14 residues. The CDR3, as DNA: TGTGCCATCAGTGAGCAGGGGGGCACCTACGAGCAGTACTTC. Translated, it gives CAISEQGGTYEQYF.

V usage is TRBV10-3 and J usage is TRBJ2-7, with 8 bases lining up with TRBD1. From germline, CDR1 is ENHRY and CDR2 SYGVKD. CDR3 length equals 14 residues. Unmatched junction bases numbered 7, after V lost 7 bases and J lost 2 bases. DNA for the CDR3: TGTGCCATCATGGAGGACAGGGATACCTACGAGCAGTACTTC. Translation: CAIMEDRDTYEQYF.

The rearrangement uses TRBV6-5 and TRBJ2-5; D gene unclear. This CDR3 has 14 residues. The V and J ends lost 7 bases and 4 bases respectively, with 16 bases between them. CDR1 and CDR2 (germline): MNHEY, SVGAGI. For the CDR3, the DNA is TGTGCCAGCAAAACAAGGGTGCGTGGAGAGACCCAGTACTTC. Amino acid sequence: CASKTRVRGETQYF.

The chain joins TRBV2 to TRBJ2-1; the D is unclear. Per the germline V gene, CDR1 is SNHLY and CDR2 is FYNNEI. This CDR3 comprises 15 residues. Deletions cut 9 bases from V and 7 bases from J, with 22 bases between. CDR3 amino acids: CASKTRRRDWNEQFF. CDR3 DNA: TGTGCCAGTAAGACCAGAAGAAGAGATTGGAATGAGCAGTTCTTC.